Presented here are 19 T cell receptor beta chains from one specimen sequenced in a study of shared clonotypes between healthy human individuals. TCRdb keeps only in-frame clones here, not all; method: immunoSEQ multiplex PCR. The sample includes fewer than 1 million clones, roughly 96% seen only once; the top ten take approximately 0.2%. Naive CD8 cells lacked CD45RO, underwent positive selection for CCR7 and left out terminally differentiated effector memory CD45RA+ cells. Sequencing input: naive CD8+ T cells sorted from blood. The receptors were gathered from a man aged 25 to 40 in good health.

Concerning this clone: Compared with germline, one end of the junction differs, possibly owing to a read error. The rearrangement links TRBV27 to TRBJ1-5; D gene uncertain. The CDR3 is 13 amino acids. Germline CDR1 is MNHEY and CDR2 is SMNVEV (reference sequence). DNA of the CDR3: TGTGCCAGAAGTTCGAGGAGCAATCAGCCCCAGCATTTT. Its protein is CARSSRSNQPQHF.

The chain uses TRBV29-1 and TRBJ2-5; 13 bases line up with TRBD2. V was pared by 7 bases and J by 4 bases, with 15 bases of the junction left unmatched. Germline CDR1 and CDR2: SQVTM and ANQGSEA. This CDR3 comprises 17 residues. CDR3 nucleotide sequence: TGCAGCGGACAAGGACTAGCGGGAGCACTGTCGGGAGAGACCCAGTACTTC. This translates into CSGQGLAGALSGETQYF.

This sequence joins TRBV4-2 and TRBJ2-2; 7 bases fit TRBD2. The CDR3 contains 17 residues. Losses at the gene ends were 0 bases for V and 2 bases for J; bases not matched to a gene: 6. The germline V gene encodes CDR1 LGHNA and CDR2 YNFKEQ. The CDR3: CASSQDRGRGNTGELFF. The CDR3 bases are TGTGCCAGCAGCCAAGATCGGGGGAGGGGCAACACCGGGGAGCTGTTTTTT.

This clone was seen a handful of times. The gene calls are TRBV4-1 and TRBJ1-2, with 7 bases that match TRBD1. Germline lookup yields CDR1 MGHRA and CDR2 YSYEKL. There are 14 residues in the CDR3. V shed 4 bases, J shed 6 bases, and the junction held 8 bases outside the gene matches. The CDR3 DNA reads TGCGCCAGCAGCCTAAGACAGGGTAGGGATGGCTACACCTTC. Translated: CASSLRQGRDGYTF.

The V and J genes are TRBV7-8 and TRBJ2-1, with 7 bases that match TRBD1. Germline CDR1 reads SGHVS; CDR2 reads FQNEAQ. Losses at the gene ends were 8 bases for V and 4 bases for J; bases not matched to a gene: 8. The CDR3 length is 14 residues. CDR3 coding DNA: TGTGCCAGCGCCATCCGGGACAGATACAATGAGCAGTTCTTC. Encoded protein: CASAIRDRYNEQFF.

V usage is TRBV28 and J usage is TRBJ1-1, with TRBD1 matching over 7 bases. Losses at the gene ends were 5 bases for V and 6 bases for J; bases not matched to a gene: 9. The CDR3 totals 14 residues. Germline lookup yields CDR1 MDHEN and CDR2 SYDVKM. Here the CDR3 reads CASSPRDRVPEAFF. CDR3 in DNA: TGTGCCAGCAGTCCCAGAGACAGGGTCCCTGAAGCTTTCTTT.

The table lists this clone with a count of one. The CDR3 region is CASSPTQEAGELFF. The CDR3 nucleotides read TGCGCCAGCAGCCCCACGCAGGAGGCCGGGGAGCTGTTTTTT. The chain employs TRBV4-1 and TRBJ2-2; possible D gene TRBD2, 5 bases. The V gene lost 4 bases and the J gene lost 6 bases, with 12 bases spanning the gap. The CDR3 totals 14 residues. Germline CDR1 and CDR2: MGHRA and YSYEKL.

V is TRBV9 and J is TRBJ2-7; TRBD2 matches 7 bases. The ends lost 1 base at V and 4 bases at J; junction bases unmatched: 17. CDR3 length: 18 residues. The germline CDR1 and CDR2 sequences are SGDLS and YYNGEE. The CDR3 bases are TGTGCCAGCAGCGTACTAATCAGGTGGGAGGGCCACCATTACGAGCAGTACTTC. The encoded protein is CASSVLIRWEGHHYEQYF. The full variable domain, its missing parts supplied by reference TRBV9 and TRBJ2-7, is DSGVTQTPKHLITATGQRVTLRCSPRSGDLSVYWYQQSLDQGLQFLIQYYNGEERAKGNILERFSAQQFPDLHSELNLSSLELGDSALYFCASSVLIRWEGHHYEQYFGPGTRLTVT.

This chain connects TRBV9 to TRBJ2-7; weak D call: TRBD1 (5 bases). Per the germline V gene, CDR1 is SGDLS and CDR2 is YYNGEE. V lost 2 bases and J lost 5, with 8 bases in between. The CDR3 runs 12 residues. CDR3 region: CASSVEGDEQYF. CDR3 sequence (DNA): TGTGCCAGCAGCGTCGAAGGGGACGAGCAGTACTTC.

The chain combines TRBV29-1 with TRBJ2-7; 10 bases line up with TRBD2. Looked up from germline, CDR1 is SQVTM and CDR2 is ANQGSEA. The CDR3 is made up of 14 amino acids. V lost 0 bases, J lost 3 bases, and 2 bases stayed unmatched. The CDR3 DNA reads as TGCAGCGTTGAAGATTGGACTAGCGGCTACGAGCAGTACTTC. Amino acids: CSVEDWTSGYEQYF.

Turning to this clone: The sample contains more than one DNA sequence encoding this CDR3. CDR3 coding DNA: TGTGCCAGCAGCCTGAGGGACAGGGAGTACAATGAGCAGTTCTTC. Protein: CASSLRDREYNEQFF. J is TRBJ2-1 and V is TRBV27; 9 nucleotides line up with TRBD1. Trimming took 6 bases from V and 4 from J; bases not matched to a gene: 7. Per the germline V gene, CDR1 is MNHEY and CDR2 is SMNVEV (reference sequence). The CDR3 contains 15 residues.

The rearrangement links TRBV4-1 to TRBJ2-3; 7 bases line up with TRBD2. The J segment lost 0 bases and the V segment lost 2 bases, leaving 8 bases of the junction unmatched. CDR1 MGHRA and CDR2 YSYEKL come from the germline V gene. This CDR3 region has 17 residues. The CDR3 DNA is TGCGCCAGCAGCCAATACCCTAGCGGTACTAGCACAGATACGCAGTATTTT. This gives the protein CASSQYPSGTSTDTQYF.

In its sample, this clone was seen once. V gene TRBV27 combines with J gene TRBJ1-5; 11 nucleotides line up with TRBD1. The germline V gene encodes CDR1 MNHEY and CDR2 SMNVEV (reference sequence). The CDR3 consists of 16 residues. Trimming at V came to 8 bases and at J to 0 bases, leaving 6 bases not matched to a gene. The CDR3 DNA sequence: TGTGCCAGCGCGGGACAGGGGGGATATAGCAATCAGCCCCAGCATTTT. Protein product: CASAGQGGYSNQPQHF.

V is TRBV27 and J is TRBJ1-5, with no clear D. CDR3 length equals 15 residues. V was shortened by 5 bases and J by 0 bases, with 11 bases between the two germline ends. Germline V lookup: CDR1 MNHEY, CDR2 SMNVEV (reference sequence). CDR3 protein: CASSPRGNSNQPQHF. Written as DNA, the CDR3 is TGTGCCAGCAGTCCCCGGGGAAATAGCAATCAGCCCCAGCATTTT.

The chain couples TRBV6-5 to TRBJ1-1; weak D call: TRBD1 (5 bases). This CDR3 comprises 13 residues. CDR1 is MNHEY, CDR2 SVGAGI, per germline. V shed 5 bases and J shed 5 bases, with 12 bases lying between them. CDR3 DNA: TGTGCCAGCAGTCAAGGTTGGGGGACTGAAGCTTTCTTT. This codes for CASSQGWGTEAFF.

In regard to this clone: At one end the junction does not follow the germline gene, possibly because of a read error. The chain uses TRBV7-7 and TRBJ1-5; D ambiguous. The CDR3 has 13 residues. Germline values: CDR1 SSHAT, CDR2 FNYEAQ (reference sequence). The CDR3 bases are TGTGCTAGCAGCTTAGCGTACGGACAGCCCCAGCATTTT. It translates to CASSLAYGQPQHF.

The gene calls are TRBV11-2 and TRBJ2-3, with D perhaps given as TRBD1 or TRBD2 (5 bases each). This CDR3 is built from 13 residues. Germline V gene lookup returns CDR1 SGHAT and CDR2 FQNNGV. With 0 bases removed from V and 13 bases from J, the gap between germline ends came to 14 bases. CDR3 protein: CASSLEGVDLKYF. CDR3 DNA: TGTGCCAGCAGCTTAGAGGGGGTCGATCTTAAGTATTTT. The whole variable domain, filled in from reference TRBV11-2 and TRBJ2-3, reads EAGVAQSPRYKIIEKRQSVAFWCNPISGHATLYWYQQILGQGPKLLIQFQNNGVVDDSQLPKDRFSAERLKGVDSTLKIQPAKLEDSAVYLCASSLEGVDLKYFGPGTRLTVL.

V usage is TRBV7-9 and J usage is TRBJ1-2, with D possibly matching TRBD1 (5 bases). The CDR3 is 14 residues long. Trimming cost V 1 base and J 3 bases, with 9 bases left between them. CDR1 SEHNR and CDR2 FQNEAQ come from the germline V gene (reference sequence). DNA for the CDR3: TGTGCCAGCAGCTTAGAGCAGGGCCACTATGGCTACACCTTC. It yields the protein CASSLEQGHYGYTF.

The CDR3 region has the DNA TGTGCCAGCAGTGACCAAGCGGGAGGGTCCTACGAGCAGTACTTC. This codes for CASSDQAGGSYEQYF. J is TRBJ2-7 and V is TRBV6-1; TRBD2 agrees at 10 bases. V lost 3 bases to trimming and J lost 1 base; unmatched junction nucleotides: 3. CDR1 is MNHNS, CDR2 SASEGT, per germline. The CDR3 sequence is 15 residues long.